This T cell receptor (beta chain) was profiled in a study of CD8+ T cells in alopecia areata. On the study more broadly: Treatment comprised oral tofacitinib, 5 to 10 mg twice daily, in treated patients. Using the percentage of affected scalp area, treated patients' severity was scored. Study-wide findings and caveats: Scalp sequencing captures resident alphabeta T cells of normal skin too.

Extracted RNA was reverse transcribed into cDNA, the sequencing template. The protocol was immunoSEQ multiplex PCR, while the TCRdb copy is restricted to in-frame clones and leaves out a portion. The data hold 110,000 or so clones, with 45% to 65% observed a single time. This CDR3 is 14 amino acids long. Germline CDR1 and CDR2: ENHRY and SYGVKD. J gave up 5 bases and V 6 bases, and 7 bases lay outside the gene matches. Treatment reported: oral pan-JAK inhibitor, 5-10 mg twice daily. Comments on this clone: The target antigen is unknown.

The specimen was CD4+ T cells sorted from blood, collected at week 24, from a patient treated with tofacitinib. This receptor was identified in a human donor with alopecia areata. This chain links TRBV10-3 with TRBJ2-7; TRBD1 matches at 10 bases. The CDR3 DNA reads TGTGCCATCAGGGGCTCGACAGGGGGCGACGAGCAGTACTTC. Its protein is CAIRGSTGGDEQYF.